This entry lists 14 T cell receptor beta chains sequenced from one sample in a study of tumor-infiltrating lymphocytes in primary liver carcinoma. Germline DNA was also extracted, and blood RNA derived from unsorted whole blood. A constant-region primer primed TCR beta cDNA synthesis from 400 to 550 ng of total RNA. It was through three nested multiplex PCR rounds of slightly modified ARM-PCR that TCR beta libraries arose. With TRBV1-TRBV30 forward primers and a C-beta reverse primer, the first two PCR rounds were run for approximately 10 cycles each. Each CDR3 protein is one row after TCRdb ran MiXCR on the multiplex PCR reads. In the table there are some 180,000 distinct CDR3 sequences, 50% to 75% of which are singletons. Sequenced sample: peripheral blood. Receptors originate from a man aged 35 to 55 with primary liver carcinoma and hepatitis B virus infection.

This clonotype was seen a single time. Likely a read error: the CDR3 ends without its conserved phenylalanine or tryptophan. This chain connects TRBV11-2 to TRBJ2-1, with TRBD2 matching over 7 bases. Germline CDR1 SGHAT, CDR2 FQNNGV. The J segment lost 7 bases and the V segment lost 3 bases, leaving 6 bases of the junction unmatched. This CDR3 is built from 14 residues. The CDR3 DNA reads as TGTGCCAGCAGCTTGAGCGGGACGAGAAATGAGCAGTTCTAC. Amino acids: CASSLSGTRNEQFY.

Worth noting for this clonotype: One end of the junction varies from germline; a read error may be responsible. The CDR3 DNA sequence: TGCGCCTGCAGCCGGACAGGACTCTCCTACAATGAGCAGTTCTTC. Translation gives CACSRTGLSYNEQFF. The chain has TRBV4-1 and TRBJ2-1; 7 bases map to TRBD1. Germline assignment: CDR1 MGHRA and CDR2 YSYEKL. The CDR3 spans 15 residues.

This clonotype was detected only a few times. The chain carries TRBV2 and TRBJ2-3, with D possibly called TRBD1 or TRBD2 (5 bases each). The CDR3 has 15 amino acids. The germline V gene encodes CDR1 SNHLY and CDR2 FYNNEI. Trimming cost V 5 bases and J 0 bases, with 12 bases left between them. The CDR3 loop reads CASSSGTASTDTQYF. The CDR3 bases are TGTGCCAGCAGTTCCGGGACGGCTAGCACAGATACGCAGTATTTT. The full variable domain, rest sourced from reference TRBV2 and TRBJ2-3, is EPEVTQTPSHQVTQMGQEVILRCVPISNHLYFYWYRQILGQKVEFLVSFYNNEISEKSEIFDDQFSVERPDGSNFTLKIRSTKLEDSAMYFCASSSGTASTDTQYFGPGTRLTVL.

As concerns this clonotype: A read error may be the cause here, since a much bigger clone is one base away. The chain has TRBV29-1 and TRBJ1-2; D uncertain. The CDR3 contains 13 residues. Per germline, CDR1 SQVTM and CDR2 ANQGSEA. Trimming left V 0 bases short and J 5 bases short, with 10 bases between. The CDR3 loop reads CSVEERATYGYTF. The CDR3, as DNA: TGCAGCGTTGAAGAGAGGGCCACGTATGGCTACACCTTC.

Only one count was recorded for this clonotype. V usage is TRBV6-5 and J usage is TRBJ1-2; TRBD1 matches 8 bases. The ends lost 2 bases at V and 10 bases at J; junction bases unmatched: 12. CDR1 MNHEY and CDR2 SVGAGI come from the germline V gene. The CDR3 has 15 amino acids. The CDR3 coding sequence is TGTGCCAGCAGTTACCCGACAGCGACAGGGGACGACTACACCTTC. This sequence encodes CASSYPTATGDDYTF.

This clonotype came up many times. The J gene is TRBJ2-1, the V gene TRBV4-2; 13 nucleotides align to TRBD2. The V segment lost 5 bases and the J segment 5 bases; nucleotides outside the gene matches: 6. This CDR3 has 16 amino acids. Germline CDR1 reads LGHNA; CDR2 reads YNFKEQ. The CDR3 DNA follows: TGTGCCAGCAGCGTAACCGGGACTAGCGGGGACAATGAGCAGTTCTTC. Translating it yields CASSVTGTSGDNEQFF.

This clonotype has only one observation. At one boundary the junction diverges from the germline segment, which might be a read error. CDR3: CSVGRGDSYNEQSF. CDR3 sequence (DNA): TGCAGCGTTGGTAGAGGGGACTCCTACAATGAGCAGTCCTTC. The V gene is TRBV29-1, the J gene TRBJ2-1, with D tentatively TRBD2 (6 bases). The germline V gene has CDR1 SQVTM and CDR2 ANQGSEA. The CDR3 sequence is 14 residues long.

As for this clonotype: This may arise from a read error, as a much more abundant clone is one base away. The chain carries TRBV11-2 and TRBJ2-1; D not resolved. This CDR3 is 13 amino acids long. CDR1 and CDR2 (germline): SGHAT, FQNNGV. The DNA of the CDR3 is TGTGCCAGCAGCTTAGCCACAAACAATGTGCAGTTCTTC. Translation gives CASSLATNNVQFF.

Remarks on this clonotype: The junction differs from germline at one of its ends, possibly a read error. V and J are TRBV11-2 and TRBJ2-3, with 8 bases identical to TRBD2. The germline V gene has CDR1 SGHAT and CDR2 FQNNGV. This CDR3 is built from 16 residues. The CDR3 sequence: CASSHPPGRALNTQYF. In nucleotides, the CDR3 is TGTGCCAGCAGCCACCCCCCCGGGAGGGCCTTGAATACGCAATATTTT.

The CDR3 DNA reads as TGTGCCAGCAGTGAACAGGGGGCGCAAGAAAAACTGTTTTTT. It translates to CASSEQGAQEKLFF. V usage is TRBV28 and J usage is TRBJ1-4, with TRBD1 matching over 9 bases. The ends lost 5 bases at V and 8 bases at J; junction bases unmatched: 6. The CDR3 sequence is 14 residues long. The germline CDR1 and CDR2 sequences are MDHEN and SYDVKM.

The chain joins TRBV30 to TRBJ2-3; D ambiguous. Germline V gene data show CDR1 as GTSNPN and CDR2 as SVGIG (reference sequence). Trimming stripped 3 bases from V and 4 bases from J, with 11 bases between. This CDR3 has 13 amino acids. The CDR3 coding sequence is TGTGCCTGGAGCACTCACCTCGCAGATACGCAGTATTTT. Translating gives CAWSTHLADTQYF.

Only a few counts were recorded for this clonotype. The rearrangement joins TRBV4-1 to TRBJ1-4; 7 positions agree with TRBD1. Germline lookup yields CDR1 MGHRA and CDR2 YSYEKL. The CDR3 is 15 amino acids. Unmatched junction bases numbered 6, after V lost 4 bases and J lost 4 bases. Here the CDR3 DNA reads TGCGCCAGCAGCCGGTCAGGGGGGGTTAATGAAAAACTGTTTTTT. This encodes CASSRSGGVNEKLFF.

This clonotype was counted ten times or more. The chain carries TRBV11-2 and TRBJ1-4; TRBD1 might be the D (5 bases). The V end was cut by 4 bases, the J end by 3 bases, with 12 bases between. Germline-derived CDR1 and CDR2 are SGHAT and FQNNGV. This CDR3 has 15 amino acids. The CDR3 DNA sequence: TGTGCCAGCAGCTCCGCGCAGGGACCTAATGAAAAACTGTTTTTT. This sequence encodes CASSSAQGPNEKLFF.

This clonotype was seen a handful of times. The chain recombines TRBV6-1 with TRBJ2-3; D remains unclear. CDR3 length equals 15 residues. The V end lost 3 bases, the J end lost 6 bases, and 16 bases lay between the germline ends. The germline CDR1 and CDR2 sequences are MNHNS and SASEGT. The CDR3 DNA sequence: TGTGCCAGCAGTGAGCGCCGGTCGGAGTCTGATACGCAGTATTTT. This encodes CASSERRSESDTQYF.